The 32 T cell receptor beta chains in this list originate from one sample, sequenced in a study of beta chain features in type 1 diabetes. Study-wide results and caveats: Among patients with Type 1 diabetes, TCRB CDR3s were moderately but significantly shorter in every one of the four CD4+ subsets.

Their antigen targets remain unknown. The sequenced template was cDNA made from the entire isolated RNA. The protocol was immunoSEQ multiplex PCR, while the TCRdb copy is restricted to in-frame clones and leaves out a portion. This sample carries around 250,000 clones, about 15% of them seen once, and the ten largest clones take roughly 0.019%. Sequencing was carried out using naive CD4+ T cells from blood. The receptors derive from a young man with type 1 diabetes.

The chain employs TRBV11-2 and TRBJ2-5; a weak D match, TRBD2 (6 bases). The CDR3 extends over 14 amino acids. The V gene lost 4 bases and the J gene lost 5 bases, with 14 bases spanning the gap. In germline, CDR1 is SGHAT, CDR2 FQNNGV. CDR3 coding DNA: TGTGCCAGCAGCTACAGAGGGAGCGGGGAGACCCAGTACTTC. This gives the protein CASSYRGSGETQYF.

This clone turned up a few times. CDR3 DNA sequence: TGTGCCAGCTGGCTAGCGGGAGGGGGGGATGGCATTCAGTACTTC. Its translation: CASWLAGGGDGIQYF. The V call is TRBV6-1, the J call TRBJ2-4; 12 nucleotides line up with TRBD2. Per the germline V gene, CDR1 is MNHNS and CDR2 is SASEGT. Unmatched junction bases numbered 11, after V lost 8 bases and J lost 9 bases. The CDR3 contains 15 residues.

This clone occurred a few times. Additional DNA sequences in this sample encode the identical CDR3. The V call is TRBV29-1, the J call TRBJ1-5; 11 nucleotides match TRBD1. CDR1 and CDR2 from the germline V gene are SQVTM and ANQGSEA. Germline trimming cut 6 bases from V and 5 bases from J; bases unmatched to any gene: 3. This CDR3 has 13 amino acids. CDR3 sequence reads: CSVGQGGDQPQHF. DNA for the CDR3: TGCAGCGTGGGACAGGGGGGCGATCAGCCCCAGCATTTT.

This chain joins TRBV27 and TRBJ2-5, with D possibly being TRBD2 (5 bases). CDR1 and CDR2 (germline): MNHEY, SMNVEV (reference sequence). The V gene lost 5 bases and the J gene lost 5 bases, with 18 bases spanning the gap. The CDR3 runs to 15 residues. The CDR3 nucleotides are TGTGCCAGCAGTACGGTGCAGACCCGAGGGGAGACCCAGTACTTC. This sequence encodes CASSTVQTRGETQYF.

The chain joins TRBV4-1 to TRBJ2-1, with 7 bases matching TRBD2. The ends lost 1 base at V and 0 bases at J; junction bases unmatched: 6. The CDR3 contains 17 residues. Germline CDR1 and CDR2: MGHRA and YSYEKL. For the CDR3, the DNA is TGCGCCAGCAGCCAAGGCCGAGCGGGAAGCTCCTACAATGAGCAGTTCTTC. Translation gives CASSQGRAGSSYNEQFF.

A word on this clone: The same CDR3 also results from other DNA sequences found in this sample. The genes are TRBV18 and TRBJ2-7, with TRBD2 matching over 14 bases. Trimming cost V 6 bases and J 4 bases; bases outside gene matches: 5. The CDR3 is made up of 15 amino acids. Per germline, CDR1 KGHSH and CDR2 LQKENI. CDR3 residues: CASSPGTSGSYEQYF. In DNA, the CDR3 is TGTGCCAGCTCTCCCGGGACTAGCGGGAGTTACGAGCAGTACTTC.

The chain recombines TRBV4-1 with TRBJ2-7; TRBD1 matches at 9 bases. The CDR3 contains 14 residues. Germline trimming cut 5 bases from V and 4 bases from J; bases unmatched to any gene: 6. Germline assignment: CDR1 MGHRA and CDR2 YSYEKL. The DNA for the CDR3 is TGCGCCAGCAGCGGTTTGGGACAGGGATACGAGCAGTACTTC. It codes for CASSGLGQGYEQYF.

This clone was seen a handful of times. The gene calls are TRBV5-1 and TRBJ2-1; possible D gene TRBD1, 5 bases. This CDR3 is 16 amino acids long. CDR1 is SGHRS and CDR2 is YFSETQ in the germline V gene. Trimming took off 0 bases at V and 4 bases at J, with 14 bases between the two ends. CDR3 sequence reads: CASSLGGLGPYNEQFF. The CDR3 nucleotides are TGCGCCAGCAGCTTGGGGGGTCTGGGGCCTTACAATGAGCAGTTCTTC. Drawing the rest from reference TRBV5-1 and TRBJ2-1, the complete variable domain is KAGVTQTPRYLIKTRGQQVTLSCSPISGHRSVSWYQQTPGQGLQFLFEYFSETQRNKGNFPGRFSGRQFSNSRSEMNVSTLELGDSALYLCASSLGGLGPYNEQFFGPGTRLTVL.

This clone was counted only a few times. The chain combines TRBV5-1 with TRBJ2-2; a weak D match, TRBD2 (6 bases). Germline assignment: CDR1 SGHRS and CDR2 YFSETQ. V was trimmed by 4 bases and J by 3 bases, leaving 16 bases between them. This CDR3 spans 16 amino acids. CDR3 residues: CASSAAGGGYTGELFF. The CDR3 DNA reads TGCGCCAGCAGCGCGGCCGGGGGAGGCTACACCGGGGAGCTGTTTTTT.

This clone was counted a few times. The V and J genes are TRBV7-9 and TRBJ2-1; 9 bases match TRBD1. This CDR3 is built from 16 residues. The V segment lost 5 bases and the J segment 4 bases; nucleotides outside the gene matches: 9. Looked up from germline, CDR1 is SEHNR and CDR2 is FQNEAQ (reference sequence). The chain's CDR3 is CASSPLPGQGYNEQFF. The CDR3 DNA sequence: TGTGCCAGCAGCCCTTTGCCGGGACAGGGATACAATGAGCAGTTCTTC.

The CDR3: CASSYLTENSPLHF. For the CDR3, the DNA is TGTGCCAGCAGTTACCTGACGGAGAATTCACCCCTCCACTTT. The chain has TRBV6-5 and TRBJ1-6; no definite D call. The length of the CDR3 is 14 residues. The V and J ends lost 2 bases and 7 bases respectively, with 9 bases between them. Per the germline V gene, CDR1 is MNHEY and CDR2 is SVGAGI.

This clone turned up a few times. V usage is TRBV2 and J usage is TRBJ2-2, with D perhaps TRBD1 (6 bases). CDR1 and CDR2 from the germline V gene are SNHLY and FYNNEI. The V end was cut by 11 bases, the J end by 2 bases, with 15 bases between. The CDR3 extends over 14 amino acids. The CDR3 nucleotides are TGTGCCGGGGCAGTGGACAGTAACACCGGGGAGCTGTTTTTT. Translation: CAGAVDSNTGELFF.

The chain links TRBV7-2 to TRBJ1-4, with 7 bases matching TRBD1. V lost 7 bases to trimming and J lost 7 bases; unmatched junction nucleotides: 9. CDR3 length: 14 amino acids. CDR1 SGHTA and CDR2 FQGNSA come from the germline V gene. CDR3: CASTEARGSEKLFF. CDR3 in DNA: TGTGCCAGCACCGAAGCCAGGGGGAGTGAAAAACTGTTTTTT.

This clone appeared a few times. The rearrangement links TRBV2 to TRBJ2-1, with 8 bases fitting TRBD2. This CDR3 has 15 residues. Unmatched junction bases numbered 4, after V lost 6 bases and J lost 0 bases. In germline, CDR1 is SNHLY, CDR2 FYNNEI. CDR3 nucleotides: TGTGCCAGCAGCGTAGCGGGGAGCTCCTACAATGAGCAGTTCTTC. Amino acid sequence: CASSVAGSSYNEQFF. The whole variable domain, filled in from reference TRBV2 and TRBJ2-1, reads EPEVTQTPSHQVTQMGQEVILRCVPISNHLYFYWYRQILGQKVEFLVSFYNNEISEKSEIFDDQFSVERPDGSNFTLKIRSTKLEDSAMYFCASSVAGSSYNEQFFGPGTRLTVL.

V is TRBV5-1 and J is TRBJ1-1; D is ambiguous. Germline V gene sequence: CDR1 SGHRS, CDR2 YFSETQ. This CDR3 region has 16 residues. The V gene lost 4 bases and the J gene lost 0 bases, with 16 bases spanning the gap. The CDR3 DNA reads TGCGCCAGCAGCCCAGACACCTTACCCGTGAACACTGAAGCTTTCTTT. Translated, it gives CASSPDTLPVNTEAFF.

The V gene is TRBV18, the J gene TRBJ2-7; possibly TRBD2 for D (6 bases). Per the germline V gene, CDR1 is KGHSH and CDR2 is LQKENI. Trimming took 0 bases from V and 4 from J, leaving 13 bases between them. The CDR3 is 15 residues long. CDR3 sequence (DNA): TGTGCCAGCTCACCACCGGGACTGGGGACTTACGAGCAGTACTTC. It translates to CASSPPGLGTYEQYF. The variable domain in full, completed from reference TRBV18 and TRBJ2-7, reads NAGVMQNPRHLVRRRGQEARLRCSPMKGHSHVYWYRQLPEEGLKFMVYLQKENIIDESGMPKERFSAEFPKEGPSILRIQQVVRGDSAAYFCASSPPGLGTYEQYFGPGTRLTVT.

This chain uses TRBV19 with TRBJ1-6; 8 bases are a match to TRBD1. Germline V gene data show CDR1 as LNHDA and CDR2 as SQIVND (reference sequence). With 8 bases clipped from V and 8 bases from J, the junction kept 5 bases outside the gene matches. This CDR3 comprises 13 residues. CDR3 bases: TGTGCCAGTTCGACAGGGGTGGATTCACCCCTCCACTTT. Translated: CASSTGVDSPLHF.

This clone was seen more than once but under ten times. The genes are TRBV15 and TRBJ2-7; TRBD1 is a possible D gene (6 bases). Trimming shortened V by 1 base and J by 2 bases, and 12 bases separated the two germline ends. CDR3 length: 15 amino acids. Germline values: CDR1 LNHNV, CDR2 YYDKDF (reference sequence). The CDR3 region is CATSRGTGTTYEQYF. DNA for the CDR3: TGTGCCACCAGCAGAGGAACAGGGACCACCTACGAGCAGTACTTC.

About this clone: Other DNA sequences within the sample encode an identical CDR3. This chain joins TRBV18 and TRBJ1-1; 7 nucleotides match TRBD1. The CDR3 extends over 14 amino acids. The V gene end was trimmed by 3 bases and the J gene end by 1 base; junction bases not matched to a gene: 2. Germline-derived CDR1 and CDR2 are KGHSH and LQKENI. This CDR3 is CASSPGQENTEAFF. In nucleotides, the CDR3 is TGTGCCAGCTCACCCGGACAGGAGAACACTGAAGCTTTCTTT.

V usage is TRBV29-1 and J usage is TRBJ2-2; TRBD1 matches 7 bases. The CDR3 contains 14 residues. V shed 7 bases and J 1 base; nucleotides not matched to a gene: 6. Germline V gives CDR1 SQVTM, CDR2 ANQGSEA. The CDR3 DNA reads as TGCAGCGGGAAACAGGGGCAGAACACCGGGGAGCTGTTTTTT. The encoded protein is CSGKQGQNTGELFF.

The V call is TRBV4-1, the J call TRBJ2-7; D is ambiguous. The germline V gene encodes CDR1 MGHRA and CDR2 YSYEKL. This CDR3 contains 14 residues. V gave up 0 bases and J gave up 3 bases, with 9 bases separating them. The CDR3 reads CASSQDRVNYEQYF. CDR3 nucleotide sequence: TGCGCCAGCAGCCAAGACCGGGTCAACTACGAGCAGTACTTC.

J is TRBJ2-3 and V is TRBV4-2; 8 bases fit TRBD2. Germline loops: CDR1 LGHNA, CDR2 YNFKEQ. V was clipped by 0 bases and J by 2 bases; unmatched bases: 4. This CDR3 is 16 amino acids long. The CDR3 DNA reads TGTGCCAGCAGCCAAGAGCGGGGGGACGACACAGATACGCAGTATTTT. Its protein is CASSQERGDDTDTQYF.

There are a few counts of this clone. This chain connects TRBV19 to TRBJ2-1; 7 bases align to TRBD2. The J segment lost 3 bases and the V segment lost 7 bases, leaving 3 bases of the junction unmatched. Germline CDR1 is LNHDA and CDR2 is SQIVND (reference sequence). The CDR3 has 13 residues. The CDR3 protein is CASTSGSYNEQFF. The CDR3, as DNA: TGTGCCAGTACTAGCGGCAGCTACAATGAGCAGTTCTTC.

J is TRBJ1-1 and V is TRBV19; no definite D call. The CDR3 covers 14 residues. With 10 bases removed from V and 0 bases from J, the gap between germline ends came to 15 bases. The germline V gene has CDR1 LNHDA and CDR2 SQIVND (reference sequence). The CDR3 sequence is CATTEPSLNTEAFF. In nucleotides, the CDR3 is TGTGCCACCACAGAACCTTCCTTGAACACTGAAGCTTTCTTT.

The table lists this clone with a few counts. The CDR3 sequence: CASSFGGTPGETQYF. CDR3 coding DNA: TGCGCCAGCAGCTTCGGGGGGACACCTGGGGAGACCCAGTACTTC. The chain couples TRBV5-1 to TRBJ2-5, with D possibly TRBD2 on 7 matching bases. The CDR3 length is 15 residues. Trimming pared 2 bases from V and 5 bases from J, leaving 16 bases between. Looked up from germline, CDR1 is SGHRS and CDR2 is YFSETQ.

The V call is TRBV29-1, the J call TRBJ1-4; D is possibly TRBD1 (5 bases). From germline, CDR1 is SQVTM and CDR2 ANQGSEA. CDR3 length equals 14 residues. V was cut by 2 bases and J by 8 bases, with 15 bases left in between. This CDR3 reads CSVEIRASGEKLFF. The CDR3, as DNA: TGCAGCGTTGAAATCAGGGCGTCTGGGGAAAAACTGTTTTTT.

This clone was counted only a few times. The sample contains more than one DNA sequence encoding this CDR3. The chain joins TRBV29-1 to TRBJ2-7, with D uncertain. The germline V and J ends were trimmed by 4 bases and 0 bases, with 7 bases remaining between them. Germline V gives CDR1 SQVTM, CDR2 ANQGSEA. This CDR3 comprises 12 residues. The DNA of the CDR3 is TGCAGCGTTGGGGCAGGCTCCTACGAGCAGTACTTC. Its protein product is CSVGAGSYEQYF.

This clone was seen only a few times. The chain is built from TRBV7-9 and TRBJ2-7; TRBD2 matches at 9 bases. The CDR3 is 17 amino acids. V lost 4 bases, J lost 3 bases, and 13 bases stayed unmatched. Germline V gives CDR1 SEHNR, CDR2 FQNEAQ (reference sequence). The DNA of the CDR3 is TGTGCCAGCAGCTCACGCACCGGGACTAGCAGGCTCTACGAGCAGTACTTC. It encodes CASSSRTGTSRLYEQYF.

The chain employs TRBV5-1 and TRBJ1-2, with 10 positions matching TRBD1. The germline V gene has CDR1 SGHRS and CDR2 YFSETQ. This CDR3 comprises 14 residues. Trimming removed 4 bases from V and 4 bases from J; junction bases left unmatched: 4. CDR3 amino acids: CASSRDRGGYGYTF. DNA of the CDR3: TGCGCCAGCAGCCGGGACAGGGGTGGCTATGGCTACACCTTC.

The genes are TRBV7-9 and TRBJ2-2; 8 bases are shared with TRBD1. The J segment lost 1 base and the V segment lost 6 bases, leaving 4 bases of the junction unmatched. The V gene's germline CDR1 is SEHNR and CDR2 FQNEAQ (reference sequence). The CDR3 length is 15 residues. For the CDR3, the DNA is TGTGCCAGCAGTCCCGGGACAGGGAACACCGGGGAGCTGTTTTTT. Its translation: CASSPGTGNTGELFF.

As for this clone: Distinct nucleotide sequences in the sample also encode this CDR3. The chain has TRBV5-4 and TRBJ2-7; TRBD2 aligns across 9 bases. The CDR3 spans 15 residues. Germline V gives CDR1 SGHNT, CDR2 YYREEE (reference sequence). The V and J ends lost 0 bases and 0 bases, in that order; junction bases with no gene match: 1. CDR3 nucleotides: TGTGCCAGCAGCTTGGATAGCGGGAGCTCCTACGAGCAGTACTTC. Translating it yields CASSLDSGSSYEQYF.

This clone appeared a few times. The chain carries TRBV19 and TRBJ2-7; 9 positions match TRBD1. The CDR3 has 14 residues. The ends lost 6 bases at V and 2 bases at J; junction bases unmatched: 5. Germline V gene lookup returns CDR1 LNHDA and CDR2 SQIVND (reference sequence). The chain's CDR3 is CASRRQGDTYEQYF. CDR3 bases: TGTGCCAGTAGGCGACAGGGGGATACCTACGAGCAGTACTTC.